The 5 T cell receptor beta chains below all came from one sample that was sequenced in a study of cytomegalovirus exposure and HLA in healthy donors. Use of 60 Vbeta and 13 Jbeta primers characterized the PCR. Sequenced by immunoSEQ multiplex PCR; TCRdb stores in-frame clones only, minus some. Among around 150,000 clones, 68% were seen once, and the ten largest hold roughly 4%. The source material was PBMCs. These receptors were taken from a man between 60 and 75 years old in good health and CMV-seronegative.

The chain joins TRBV5-1 to TRBJ1-1, with a tentative D call TRBD1 (6 bases). Germline V gene lookup returns CDR1 SGHRS and CDR2 YFSETQ. Trimming shortened V by 3 bases and J by 1 base, and 10 bases separated the two germline ends. This CDR3 has 14 residues. CDR3 loop: CASSSLQGNTEAFF. CDR3 bases: TGCGCCAGCAGCTCTCTACAGGGGAACACTGAAGCTTTCTTT.

V usage is TRBV7-9 and J usage is TRBJ1-1; 9 bases map to TRBD1. V lost 5 bases, J lost 7 bases, and 5 bases stayed unmatched. CDR3 size: 13 residues. Germline CDR1 and CDR2: SEHNR and FQNEAQ (reference sequence). The CDR3 DNA sequence: TGTGCCAGCAGCCTGGACAGGGGTGATGAAGCTTTCTTT. Translating gives CASSLDRGDEAFF.

The chain uses TRBV29-1 and TRBJ2-2; no definite D call. The CDR3 is made up of 16 amino acids. V shed 4 bases and J shed 2 bases, with 17 bases lying between them. Per the germline V gene, CDR1 is SQVTM and CDR2 is ANQGSEA. The CDR3 here is CSVAQTFSPNTGELFF. The CDR3 DNA follows: TGCAGCGTTGCCCAGACCTTTAGCCCTAACACCGGGGAGCTGTTTTTT.

In this sample, this clone turned up a few times. V is TRBV5-6 and J is TRBJ1-2, with a tentative D call TRBD1 (5 bases). Germline V gene data show CDR1 as SGHDT and CDR2 as YYEEEE. The CDR3 contains 12 residues. V lost 4 bases to trimming and J lost 5 bases, with 9 bases between them. This CDR3 is CASSPRQYGYTF. CDR3 sequence (DNA): TGTGCCAGCAGCCCAAGACAGTATGGCTACACCTTC.

The CDR3 bases are TGTGCCAGCAGTTACTCGGACCCGGGACAGGGAAACACCATATATTTT. Translation: CASSYSDPGQGNTIYF. This chain links TRBV6-5 with TRBJ1-3; 7 positions agree with TRBD1. Looked up from germline, CDR1 is MNHEY and CDR2 is SVGAGI. The CDR3 length is 16 residues. With 0 bases clipped from V and 4 bases from J, the junction kept 6 bases outside the gene matches.